The 16 T cell receptor beta chains presented below share a single source sample, sequenced in a study of regulatory T cells in long-lasting Graves disease. Time point in this sample: newly diagnosed GD, antithyroid drugs for less than 3 months. Scientists built the TCR library using RNA that was extracted from PBMCs. Library construction for TCR beta used iRepertoire HTBI primers and Arm-PCR of CDR3 regions. TCRdb re-called the multiplex PCR reads through MiXCR, storing one row per CDR3 protein. The sample carries about 440,000 distinct CDR3 sequences, about 15% recorded once. The same specimen was also included in a second study, on T cells in Graves' hyperthyroidism and ophthalmopathy.

The sequences come from peripheral blood mononuclear cells (PBMCs), collected at new diagnosis, from a patient treated with antithyroid drugs. Receptors were obtained from a woman aged 30 to 39 with Graves disease.

This clonotype was seen at least ten times. This rearrangement joins TRBV3-1 to TRBJ2-5; 13 bases align to TRBD2. V was clipped by 4 bases and J by 5 bases; unmatched bases: 1. There are 14 residues in the CDR3. Looked up from germline, CDR1 is LGHDT and CDR2 is YNNKEL (reference sequence). CDR3 amino acids: CASSRGLAGETQYF. DNA of the CDR3: TGTGCCAGCAGCCGGGGACTAGCGGGGGAGACCCAGTACTTC.

This clonotype has ten or more counts. The chain couples TRBV7-9 to TRBJ2-7; 8 bases match TRBD2. The V gene end was trimmed by 5 bases and the J gene end by 7 bases; junction bases not matched to a gene: 16. Germline assignment: CDR1 SEHNR and CDR2 FQNEAQ (reference sequence). CDR3 length: 16 residues. The CDR3 sequence is CASSPRLPSGLEEQYF. Written as DNA, the CDR3 is TGTGCCAGCAGCCCACGTTTGCCTAGCGGGTTGGAAGAGCAGTACTTC.

This sequence joins TRBV4-1 and TRBJ1-6; perhaps TRBD1 as D (6 bases). There are 13 residues in the CDR3. The V gene lost 8 bases and the J gene lost 7 bases, with 12 bases spanning the gap. CDR1 and CDR2 from the germline V gene are MGHRA and YSYEKL. CDR3 sequence reads: CASGGVLNSPLHF. Written as DNA, the CDR3 is TGCGCCAGCGGGGGCGTTCTAAATTCACCCCTCCACTTT.

The genes are TRBV19 and TRBJ2-5; D might be TRBD1 (5 bases). Germline CDR1 and CDR2: LNHDA and SQIVND (reference sequence). The length of the CDR3 is 16 residues. V was clipped by 7 bases and J by 11 bases, with 29 bases between them. The CDR3 sequence is CASTGWGSSYYNEQYF. CDR3 bases: TGTGCCAGTACCGGGTGGGGCTCTTCCTACTACAATGAGCAGTACTTC. Full variable domain (rest looked up from reference TRBV19 and TRBJ2-5): DGGITQSPKYLFRKEGQNVTLSCEQNLNHDAMYWYRQDPGQGLRLIYYSQIVNDFQKGDIAEGYSVSREKKESFPLTVTSAQKNPTAFYLCASTGWGSSYYNEQYFGPGTRLLVL.

This clonotype showed up just a few times. This sequence joins TRBV6-1 and TRBJ2-7; D is possibly TRBD2 (6 bases). CDR1 is MNHNS, CDR2 SASEGT, per germline. This CDR3 is 13 amino acids long. The germline V and J ends were trimmed by 8 bases and 4 bases, with 15 bases remaining between them. The CDR3 loop reads CASSSGWIYEQYF. The CDR3 region has the DNA TGTGCCAGCTCAAGCGGGTGGATATACGAGCAGTACTTC.

In this sample, this clonotype turned up many times. The chain carries TRBV7-2 and TRBJ2-1, with 9 bases matching TRBD2. Germline V gene sequence: CDR1 SGHTA, CDR2 FQGNSA. The CDR3 runs to 16 residues. J lost 7 bases, V lost 5 bases, and 12 bases had no gene match. The CDR3 nucleotides read TGTGCCAGCAGCCAGGGCGGGACTAGCCCCGTTAATGAGCAGTTCTTC. As protein: CASSQGGTSPVNEQFF.

This clonotype was detected a few times. The chain recombines TRBV9 with TRBJ2-1; maybe TRBD2 (5 bases). Germline V gene sequence: CDR1 SGDLS, CDR2 YYNGEE. The length of the CDR3 is 14 residues. The ends were cut back, 4 bases at V and 12 bases at J, with 20 bases in the middle. CDR3 in DNA: TGTGCCAGCAGCCTACCGGGCTCGGGGTATAGGCAGTTCTTC. As protein: CASSLPGSGYRQFF.

This clonotype was seen at least ten times. The J gene is TRBJ2-5, the V gene TRBV11-1; weak D call: TRBD1 (7 bases). The V end was cut by 5 bases, the J end by 2 bases, with 18 bases between. Germline-derived CDR1 and CDR2 are SGHAT and FQDESV (reference sequence). The CDR3 is 16 residues long. CDR3 bases: TGTGCCAGCAGCCCGAGAGGCCAGGGGGGACAAGAGACCCAGTACTTC. It encodes CASSPRGQGGQETQYF.

The chain couples TRBV29-1 to TRBJ2-5, with 7 bases matching TRBD2. J gave up 7 bases and V 3 bases, and 5 bases lay outside the gene matches. The V gene's germline CDR1 is SQVTM and CDR2 ANQGSEA. CDR3 length: 12 residues. The CDR3 loop reads CSVEGGGWTQYF. The CDR3 DNA is TGCAGCGTTGAGGGGGGGGGGTGGACCCAGTACTTC.

As to this clonotype: This clone may be a read error of a much larger clone one base away. The CDR3 DNA follows: TGTGCCAGCAGACCTGGACTAGCGCAAAGCTCCTACAATGAGCAGTTCTTC. Translated: CASRPGLAQSSYNEQFF. V and J are TRBV28 and TRBJ2-1; 9 bases line up with TRBD2. CDR1 and CDR2 from the germline V gene are MDHEN and SYDVKM. The V and J ends lost 6 bases and 0 bases, in that order; junction bases with no gene match: 9. The CDR3 runs to 17 residues.

The chain is built from TRBV20-1 and TRBJ1-3; no firm D call. Trimming removed 0 bases from V and 0 bases from J, with 9 bases in between. The CDR3 extends over 15 amino acids. Germline CDR1 reads DFQATT; CDR2 reads SNEGSKA (reference sequence). CDR3 sequence reads: CSARDLQVSGNTIYF. CDR3 nucleotide sequence: TGCAGTGCTAGAGATCTCCAAGTCTCTGGAAACACCATATATTTT.

This clonotype was detected ten times or more. The CDR3 coding sequence is TGTGCCAGCAGGCCGGGACCAAGCAATGAGCAGTTCTTC. Translated: CASRPGPSNEQFF. The V and J genes are TRBV11-2 and TRBJ2-1; D tentatively reads TRBD1 or TRBD2 (5 bases each). The germline V gene has CDR1 SGHAT and CDR2 FQNNGV. Between the trimmed V and J ends, which lost 6 bases and 6 bases, there was a span of 12 bases. This CDR3 has 13 residues.

This clonotype was counted many times. CDR3 residues: CATSALAGGPGEQFF. Written as DNA, the CDR3 is TGTGCCACCAGTGCACTAGCGGGAGGGCCAGGGGAGCAGTTCTTC. The gene calls are TRBV24-1 and TRBJ2-1, with 13 bases lining up with TRBD2. The trim removed 5 bases at V and 10 bases at J, leaving 7 bases unmatched. Germline CDR1 is KGHDR and CDR2 is SFDVKD. This CDR3 is 15 amino acids long.

Only a few counts were recorded for this clonotype. One end of the junction varies from germline; a read error may be responsible. V gene TRBV13 combines with J gene TRBJ2-4, with 8 bases lining up with TRBD1. The CDR3 is made up of 12 amino acids. CDR1 and CDR2 from the germline V gene are PRHDT and FYEKMQ (reference sequence). CDR3 protein: CASSEVGTGPFF. The CDR3 DNA reads as TGTGCCAGCAGTGAGGTGGGGACAGGCCCCTTCTTC.

This clonotype appeared many times. The chain uses TRBV28 and TRBJ1-5; D gene uncertain. Trimming left V 5 bases short and J 3 bases short, with 17 bases between. The germline CDR1 and CDR2 sequences are MDHEN and SYDVKM. CDR3 length: 16 residues. The CDR3 loop reads CASSPPEGGINQPQHF. CDR3 DNA sequence: TGTGCCAGCAGTCCACCGGAGGGAGGGATCAATCAGCCCCAGCATTTT.

This clonotype has a count of ten or more. In DNA form, the CDR3 reads TGTGCCAGCAGTTACTACCCACTATTTATGAACACTGAAGCTTTCTTT. Its translation is CASSYYPLFMNTEAFF. This chain connects TRBV6-5 to TRBJ1-1; no definite D call. V was trimmed by 1 base and J by 0 bases, leaving 12 bases between them. CDR3 length equals 16 residues. The germline V gene has CDR1 MNHEY and CDR2 SVGAGI.